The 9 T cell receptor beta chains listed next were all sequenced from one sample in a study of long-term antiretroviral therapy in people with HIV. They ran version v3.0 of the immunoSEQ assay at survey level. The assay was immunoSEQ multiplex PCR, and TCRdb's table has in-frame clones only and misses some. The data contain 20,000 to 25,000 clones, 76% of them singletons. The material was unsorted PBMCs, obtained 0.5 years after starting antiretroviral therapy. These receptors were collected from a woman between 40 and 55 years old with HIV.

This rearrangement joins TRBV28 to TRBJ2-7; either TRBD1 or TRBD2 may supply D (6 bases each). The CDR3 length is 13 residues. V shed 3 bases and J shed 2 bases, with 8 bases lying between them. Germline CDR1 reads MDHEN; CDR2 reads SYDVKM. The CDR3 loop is CASSLGGPYEQYF. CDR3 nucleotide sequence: TGTGCCAGCAGTTTGGGGGGCCCCTACGAGCAGTACTTC.

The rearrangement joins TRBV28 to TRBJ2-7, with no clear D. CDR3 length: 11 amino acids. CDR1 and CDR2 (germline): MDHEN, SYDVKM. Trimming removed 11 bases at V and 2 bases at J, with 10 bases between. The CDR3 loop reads CALGNTYEQYF. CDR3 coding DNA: TGTGCCCTGGGCAATACCTACGAGCAGTACTTC.

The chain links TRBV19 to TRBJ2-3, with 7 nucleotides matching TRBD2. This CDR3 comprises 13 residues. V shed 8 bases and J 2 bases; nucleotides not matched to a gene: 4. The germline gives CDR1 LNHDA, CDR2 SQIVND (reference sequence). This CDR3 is CASSTSPTDTQYF. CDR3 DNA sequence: TGTGCCAGTTCGACTAGCCCCACAGATACGCAGTATTTT. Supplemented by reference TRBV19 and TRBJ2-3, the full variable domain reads DGGITQSPKYLFRKEGQNVTLSCEQNLNHDAMYWYRQDPGQGLRLIYYSQIVNDFQKGDIAEGYSVSREKKESFPLTVTSAQKNPTAFYLCASSTSPTDTQYFGPGTRLTVL.

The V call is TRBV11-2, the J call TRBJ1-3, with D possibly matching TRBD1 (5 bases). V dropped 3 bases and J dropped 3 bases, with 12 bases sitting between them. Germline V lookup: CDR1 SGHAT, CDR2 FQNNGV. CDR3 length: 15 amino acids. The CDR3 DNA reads TGTGCCAGCAGCTTCTCCCCAGACAGTGGAAACACCATATATTTT. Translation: CASSFSPDSGNTIYF. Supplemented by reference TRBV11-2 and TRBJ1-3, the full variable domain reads EAGVAQSPRYKIIEKRQSVAFWCNPISGHATLYWYQQILGQGPKLLIQFQNNGVVDDSQLPKDRFSAERLKGVDSTLKIQPAKLEDSAVYLCASSFSPDSGNTIYFGEGSWLTVV.

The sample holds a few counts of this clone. The CDR3 DNA sequence: TGTGCCAGCAGCTCCACCGGGACTAGCGGGGGGTACAATGAGCAGTTCTTC. It is translated as CASSSTGTSGGYNEQFF. The chain has TRBV21-1 and TRBJ2-1; the D segment call TRBD2 is taken from the table without a DNA check. TRBV21-1 is shown as a pseudogene. The CDR3 totals 17 residues.

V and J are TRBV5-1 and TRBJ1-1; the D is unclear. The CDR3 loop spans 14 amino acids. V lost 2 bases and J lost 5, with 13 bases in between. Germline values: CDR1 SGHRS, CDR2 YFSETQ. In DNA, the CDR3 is TGCGCCAGCAGCTTATCCGGACGGAGAACTGAAGCTTTCTTT. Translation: CASSLSGRRTEAFF.

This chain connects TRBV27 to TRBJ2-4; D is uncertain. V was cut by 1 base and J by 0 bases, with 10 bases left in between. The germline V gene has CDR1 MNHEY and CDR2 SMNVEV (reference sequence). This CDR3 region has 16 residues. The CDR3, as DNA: TGTGCCAGCAGTTTATTTCCCGCCTTAGCCAAAAACATTCAGTACTTC. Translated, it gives CASSLFPALAKNIQYF.

CDR3 residues: CASSKRVRTSFNADTQYF. As DNA, the CDR3 is TGTGCCAGCAGTAAAAGGGTCCGGACTAGTTTTAATGCAGATACGCAGTATTTT. The chain recombines TRBV28 with TRBJ2-3; 7 bases align to TRBD2. The CDR3 runs to 18 residues. The trim removed 5 bases at V and 4 bases at J, leaving 18 bases unmatched. Germline CDR1 is MDHEN and CDR2 is SYDVKM.

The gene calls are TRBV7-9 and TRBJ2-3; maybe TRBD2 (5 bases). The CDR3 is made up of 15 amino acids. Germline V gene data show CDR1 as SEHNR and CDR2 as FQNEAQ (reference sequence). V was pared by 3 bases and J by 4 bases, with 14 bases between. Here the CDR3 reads CASSFIVGGPDTQYF. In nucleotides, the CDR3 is TGTGCCAGCAGCTTTATAGTAGGAGGACCAGATACGCAGTATTTT. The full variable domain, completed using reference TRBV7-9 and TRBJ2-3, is DTGVSQNPRHKITKRGQNVTFRCDPISEHNRLYWYRQTLGQGPEFLTYFQNEAQLEKSRLLSDRFSAERPKGSFSTLEIQRTEQGDSAMYLCASSFIVGGPDTQYFGPGTRLTVL.